The 25 T cell receptor beta chains given below trace back to one sample, sequenced in a study of OX40 agonist ivuxolimab in advanced cancers. Assay: immunoSEQ multiplex PCR; the TCRdb copy retains only in-frame clones and omits some. Counted here are roughly 23,000 clones, 77% occurring once; the ten biggest clones make up approximately 16%. The sequences come from CD4+ or CD8+ T cells sorted from blood, collected in a trial of the OX40 agonist ivuxolimab. The receptors shown here come from an adult with an advanced solid tumor such as melanoma, head and neck, liver or kidney cancer.

This clone was seen a few times. Other DNA sequences in this sample translate to the same CDR3. Here the CDR3 reads CASRRGGGPYGYTF. The CDR3 DNA sequence: TGTGCCAGCAGGCGGGGCGGAGGTCCCTATGGCTACACCTTC. This rearrangement joins TRBV6-5 to TRBJ1-2; D may be TRBD1 (5 bases). Trimming pared 6 bases from V and 4 bases from J, leaving 15 bases between. The CDR3 consists of 14 residues. Per germline, CDR1 MNHEY and CDR2 SVGAGI.

The rearrangement joins TRBV7-9 to TRBJ2-1; a possible D gene is TRBD1 (6 bases). The CDR3 runs 17 residues. Per germline, CDR1 SEHNR and CDR2 FQNEAQ (reference sequence). Trimming took 5 bases from V and 0 from J, leaving 17 bases between them. CDR3 amino acids: CASSTIDRPSSYNEQFF. The CDR3 bases are TGTGCCAGCAGCACCATAGACAGGCCCAGCTCCTACAATGAGCAGTTCTTC.

The chain couples TRBV19 to TRBJ2-1, with 8 bases that match TRBD2. The CDR3 runs 13 residues. V shed 5 bases and J 10 bases; nucleotides not matched to a gene: 7. Germline CDR1 is LNHDA and CDR2 is SQIVND (reference sequence). CDR3 nucleotide sequence: TGTGCCAGTAGTGCGGGACTAGTCAACGAGCAGTTCTTC. Encoded protein: CASSAGLVNEQFF.

V is TRBV27 and J is TRBJ2-7; no clear D gene. The germline V gene has CDR1 MNHEY and CDR2 SMNVEV (reference sequence). V gave up 6 bases and J gave up 3 bases, with 18 bases separating them. The CDR3 loop spans 15 amino acids. The CDR3 sequence: CASSPNPIGSYEQYF. CDR3 DNA sequence: TGTGCCAGCAGCCCCAACCCCATCGGAAGCTACGAGCAGTACTTC.

DNA of the CDR3: TGTGCCAGCAGCCCGCTGGCAGGGGAGGGCACTGAAGCTTTCTTT. Translation: CASSPLAGEGTEAFF. V usage is TRBV7-6 and J usage is TRBJ1-1; tentatively, D is TRBD1 (6 bases). Trimming removed 5 bases at V and 4 bases at J, with 17 bases between. The CDR3 runs 15 residues. In germline, CDR1 is SGHVS, CDR2 FNYEAQ.

This clone was counted between two and nine times. The chain has TRBV14 and TRBJ2-4; D call uncertain. Trimming removed 5 bases at V and 5 bases at J, with 10 bases between. The germline gives CDR1 SGHDN, CDR2 FVKESK. The CDR3 contains 13 residues. The CDR3 here is CASSNVDENIQYF. The CDR3, as DNA: TGTGCCAGCAGCAATGTGGACGAAAACATTCAGTACTTC. The variable domain in full, completed from reference TRBV14 and TRBJ2-4, reads EAGVTQFPSHSVIEKGQTVTLRCDPISGHDNLYWYRRVMGKEIKFLLHFVKESKQDESGMPNNRFLAERTGGTYSTLKVQPAELEDSGVYFCASSNVDENIQYFGAGTRLSVL.

This clone was found once. The chain has TRBV19 and TRBJ2-2; D is possibly TRBD1 (6 bases). Germline loops: CDR1 LNHDA, CDR2 SQIVND (reference sequence). The CDR3 is 12 residues long. V lost 11 bases, J lost 6 bases, and 13 bases lay in between. The CDR3: CASVAGAGELFF. The CDR3 region has the DNA TGTGCCTCAGTAGCAGGGGCCGGGGAGCTGTTTTTT.

The chain carries TRBV7-2 and TRBJ1-1, with 7 bases matching TRBD1. The CDR3 has 18 amino acids. Per the germline V gene, CDR1 is SGHTA and CDR2 is FQGNSA. J gave up 0 bases and V 6 bases, and 16 bases lay outside the gene matches. The CDR3 protein is CASSLSVPKTGMNTEAFF. The CDR3, as DNA: TGTGCCAGCAGTTTGTCGGTGCCTAAGACAGGGATGAACACTGAAGCTTTCTTT.

The CDR3 here is CASSPRAGGNYERTDTQYF. CDR3 nucleotide sequence: TGTGCCAGCAGCCCTCGGGCGGGGGGCAACTACGAGCGCACAGATACGCAGTATTTT. The genes are TRBV7-2 and TRBJ2-3, with 8 positions matching TRBD2. Germline V gene data show CDR1 as SGHTA and CDR2 as FQGNSA. The CDR3 has 19 amino acids. The V and J ends lost 5 bases and 1 base, in that order; junction bases with no gene match: 17. The variable domain in full, completed from reference TRBV7-2 and TRBJ2-3, reads GAGVSQSPSNKVTEKGKDVELRCDPISGHTALYWYRQSLGQGLEFLIYFQGNSAPDKSGLPSDRFSAERTGGSVSTLTIQRTQQEDSAVYLCASSPRAGGNYERTDTQYFGPGTRLTVL.

As for this clone: One junction end does not reproduce the germline sequence, and a read error may be involved. The chain couples TRBV6-1 to TRBJ2-5; no firm D call. Germline V CDR1 and CDR2: MNHNS, SASEGT. This CDR3 comprises 17 residues. The CDR3 nucleotides are TGTGCCATCAGTGAGCCCCTCAACCAGTGGGGCCAAGAGACCCAGTACTTC. Amino acid sequence: CAISEPLNQWGQETQYF.

The chain recombines TRBV7-9 with TRBJ1-1; D is undetermined. Trimming stripped 7 bases from V and 3 bases from J, with 15 bases between. Germline V gene sequence: CDR1 SEHNR, CDR2 FQNEAQ (reference sequence). The CDR3 runs 14 residues. The CDR3 region has the DNA TGTGCCAGCACCCCAGCGGGCACATACACTGAAGCTTTCTTT. Translating it yields CASTPAGTYTEAFF.

This chain joins TRBV2 and TRBJ1-2, with D possibly TRBD1 on 5 matching bases. Per germline, CDR1 SNHLY and CDR2 FYNNEI. The CDR3 is made up of 13 amino acids. Trimming took off 9 bases at V and 3 bases at J, with 14 bases between the two ends. CDR3 sequence reads: CASRDEGHYGYTF. The CDR3 nucleotides are TGTGCCAGTAGGGACGAAGGACACTATGGCTACACCTTC.

The rearrangement links TRBV2 to TRBJ2-2, with no clear D. Germline CDR1 reads SNHLY; CDR2 reads FYNNEI. This CDR3 has 11 amino acids. The V end lost 4 bases, the J end lost 7 bases, and 4 bases lay between the germline ends. For the CDR3, the DNA is TGTGCCAGCAGTGGCGGCGGGGAGCTGTTTTTT. This sequence encodes CASSGGGELFF.

This clone has just a few counts. The V gene is TRBV30, the J gene TRBJ1-6, with D possibly TRBD1 on 5 matching bases. Deletions cut 0 bases from V and 7 bases from J, with 10 bases between. This CDR3 has 14 amino acids. The germline V gene encodes CDR1 GTSNPN and CDR2 SVGIG (reference sequence). The DNA for the CDR3 is TGTGCCTGGAGTGTTCAGGGTCCGAATTCACCCCTCCACTTT. It codes for CAWSVQGPNSPLHF.

The chain joins TRBV19 to TRBJ2-7, with a possible D match to TRBD2 (5 bases). Germline V gene lookup returns CDR1 LNHDA and CDR2 SQIVND (reference sequence). Trimming pared 3 bases from V and 3 bases from J, leaving 9 bases between. This CDR3 region has 13 residues. This CDR3 is CASSIGLHYEQYF. The CDR3 DNA is TGTGCCAGTAGTATTGGACTTCACTACGAGCAGTACTTC.

In its sample, this clone is medium-sized (0.01 to 0.1%). The gene calls are TRBV7-9 and TRBJ1-5; D is possibly TRBD1 (5 bases). The CDR3 has 13 amino acids. CDR1 is SEHNR, CDR2 FQNEAQ, per germline (reference sequence). Trimming shortened V by 6 bases and J by 0 bases, and 6 bases separated the two germline ends. This CDR3 is CASRGDSNQPQHF. The CDR3 region has the DNA TGTGCCAGCAGGGGGGATAGCAATCAGCCCCAGCATTTT.

This chain joins TRBV18 and TRBJ1-2; 7 nucleotides line up with TRBD1. J was trimmed by 7 bases and V by 3 bases; bases with no gene match: 11. This CDR3 has 15 amino acids. Germline CDR1 reads KGHSH; CDR2 reads LQKENI. The CDR3 DNA follows: TGTGCCAGCTCACCCGCCCCCGGGACAGTCTCTGGCTACACCTTC. This translates into CASSPAPGTVSGYTF.

The J gene is TRBJ2-5, the V gene TRBV15; 8 bases agree with TRBD2. Trimming cost V 0 bases and J 4 bases; bases outside gene matches: 7. Per germline, CDR1 LNHNV and CDR2 YYDKDF (reference sequence). The CDR3 is 16 residues long. CDR3 loop: CATSRDAGGLPETQYF. The DNA for the CDR3 is TGTGCCACCAGCAGAGATGCGGGGGGCCTCCCAGAGACCCAGTACTTC. The full variable domain, in which reference TRBV15 and TRBJ2-5 provide the parts outside the CDR3, is DAMVIQNPRYQVTQFGKPVTLSCSQTLNHNVMYWYQQKSSQAPKLLFHYYDKDFNNEADTPDNFQSRRPNTSFCFLDIRSPGLGDTAMYLCATSRDAGGLPETQYFGPGTRLLVL.

Written as DNA, the CDR3 is TGTGCCAGCAGCTTTCCGACTAGCGGGGGCGAGACCCAGTACTTC. It encodes CASSFPTSGGETQYF. The rearrangement uses TRBV7-2 and TRBJ2-5; 12 nucleotides line up with TRBD2. Germline V gives CDR1 SGHTA, CDR2 FQGNSA. This CDR3 has 15 amino acids. V was clipped by 3 bases and J by 5 bases; unmatched bases: 4.

The chain links TRBV29-1 to TRBJ2-7, with TRBD1 matching over 7 bases. CDR3 length: 13 residues. With V trimmed by 2 bases and J by 4 bases, 5 bases remained unmatched. Germline V gene lookup returns CDR1 SQVTM and CDR2 ANQGSEA. The CDR3 DNA reads TGCAGCGTTGAATCCGGGACAGAATACGAGCAGTACTTC. This translates into CSVESGTEYEQYF.

The chain carries TRBV30 and TRBJ2-7; D is undetermined. Per the germline V gene, CDR1 is GTSNPN and CDR2 is SVGIG (reference sequence). Trimming pared 0 bases from V and 5 bases from J, leaving 11 bases between. This CDR3 region has 13 residues. Here the CDR3 DNA reads TGTGCCTGGAGTGTGGGTTGGGTAAACGAGCAGTACTTC. It is translated as CAWSVGWVNEQYF.

This chain links TRBV27 with TRBJ2-3; D might be TRBD2 (6 bases). This CDR3 has 15 residues. CDR1 MNHEY and CDR2 SMNVEV come from the germline V gene (reference sequence). Trimming removed 10 bases at V and 4 bases at J, with 21 bases between. The CDR3 nucleotides read TGTGCCACCGCGGAGACGGGCAGGAGGGCAGATACGCAGTATTTT. It encodes CATAETGRRADTQYF.

This clone was seen only once. The chain recombines TRBV19 with TRBJ2-3, with a weak D call TRBD2 (6 bases). Trimming left V 9 bases short and J 2 bases short, with 18 bases between. The CDR3 extends over 15 amino acids. The germline V gene has CDR1 LNHDA and CDR2 SQIVND (reference sequence). CDR3 in amino acids: CASTSTGYDTDTQYF. The CDR3 DNA follows: TGTGCCAGCACTAGCACAGGTTACGACACAGATACGCAGTATTTT.

There are a few counts of this clone. This chain links TRBV5-8 with TRBJ1-2; a possible D gene is TRBD1 (5 bases). The germline V gene encodes CDR1 SGHTS and CDR2 YDEGEE. V lost 4 bases, J lost 7 bases, and 17 bases lay in between. The CDR3 has 14 residues. The CDR3 nucleotides are TGTGCCAGCAGCAGCGACCGACGGGGCAGTGGCTACACCTTC. Translating gives CASSSDRRGSGYTF.

This clone was counted only a few times. The chain combines TRBV29-1 with TRBJ1-4; no clear D gene. The CDR3 runs to 15 residues. Trimming cost V 1 base and J 0 bases, with 9 bases left between them. CDR1 is SQVTM, CDR2 ANQGSEA, per germline. The CDR3 DNA reads as TGCAGCGTTGAAGGGACGGAATCAACTAATGAAAAACTGTTTTTT. Its translation: CSVEGTESTNEKLFF.